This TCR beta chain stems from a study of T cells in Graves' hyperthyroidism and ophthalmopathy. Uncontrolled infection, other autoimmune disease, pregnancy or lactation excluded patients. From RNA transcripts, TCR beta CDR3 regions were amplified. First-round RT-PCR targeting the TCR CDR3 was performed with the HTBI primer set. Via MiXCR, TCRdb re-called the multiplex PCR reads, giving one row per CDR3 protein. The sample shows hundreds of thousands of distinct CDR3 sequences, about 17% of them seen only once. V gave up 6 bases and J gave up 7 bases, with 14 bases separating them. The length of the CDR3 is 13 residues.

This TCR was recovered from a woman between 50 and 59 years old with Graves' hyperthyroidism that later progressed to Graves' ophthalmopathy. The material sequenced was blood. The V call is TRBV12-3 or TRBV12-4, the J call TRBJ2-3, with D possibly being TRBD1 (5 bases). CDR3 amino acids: CASRDRRQYTQYF. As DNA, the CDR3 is TGTGCCAGCAGGGATAGGCGACAGTATACGCAGTATTTT.